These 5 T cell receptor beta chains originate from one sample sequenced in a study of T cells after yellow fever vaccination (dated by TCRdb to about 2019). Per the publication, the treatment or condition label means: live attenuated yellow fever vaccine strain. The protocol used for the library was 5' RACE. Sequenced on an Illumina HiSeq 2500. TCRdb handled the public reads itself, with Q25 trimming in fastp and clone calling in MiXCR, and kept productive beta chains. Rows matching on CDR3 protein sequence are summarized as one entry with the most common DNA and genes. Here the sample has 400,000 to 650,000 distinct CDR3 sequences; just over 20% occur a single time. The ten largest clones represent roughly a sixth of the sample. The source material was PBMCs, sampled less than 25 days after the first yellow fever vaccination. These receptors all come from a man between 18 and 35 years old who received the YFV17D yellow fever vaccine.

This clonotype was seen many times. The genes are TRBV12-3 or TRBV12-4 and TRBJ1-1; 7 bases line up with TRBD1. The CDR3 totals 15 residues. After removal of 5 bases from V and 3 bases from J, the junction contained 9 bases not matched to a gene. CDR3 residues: CASSPGTAGDTEAFF. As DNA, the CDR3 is TGTGCCAGCAGTCCTGGGACAGCAGGCGACACTGAAGCTTTCTTT.

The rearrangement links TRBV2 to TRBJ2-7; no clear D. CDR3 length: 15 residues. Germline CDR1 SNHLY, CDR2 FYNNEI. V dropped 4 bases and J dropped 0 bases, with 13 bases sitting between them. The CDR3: CASSVRKGNSYEQYF. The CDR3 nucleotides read TGTGCCAGCAGTGTGAGGAAGGGAAACTCCTACGAGCAGTACTTC.

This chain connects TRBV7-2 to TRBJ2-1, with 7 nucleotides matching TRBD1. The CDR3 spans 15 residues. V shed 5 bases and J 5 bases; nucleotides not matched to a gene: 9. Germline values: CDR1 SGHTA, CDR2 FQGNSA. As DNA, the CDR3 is TGTGCCAGCAGCATATTACAGGGGACCCACAATGAGCAGTTCTTC. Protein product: CASSILQGTHNEQFF.

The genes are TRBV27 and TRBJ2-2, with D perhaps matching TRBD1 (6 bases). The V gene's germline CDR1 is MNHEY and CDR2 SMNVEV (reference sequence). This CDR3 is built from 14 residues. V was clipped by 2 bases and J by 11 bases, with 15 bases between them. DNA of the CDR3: TGTGCCAGCAGTTTACAGGGGATCGTTACAGAGCTGTTTTTT. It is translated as CASSLQGIVTELFF.

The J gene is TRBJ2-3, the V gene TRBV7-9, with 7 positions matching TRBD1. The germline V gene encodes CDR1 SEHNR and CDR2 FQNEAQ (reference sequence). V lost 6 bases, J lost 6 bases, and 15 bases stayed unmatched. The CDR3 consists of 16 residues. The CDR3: CASSYPRGGTRDTQYF. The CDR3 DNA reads TGTGCCAGCAGTTATCCCCGAGGGGGCACACGGGATACGCAGTATTTT.